This T cell receptor beta chain came from a study of cytomegalovirus exposure and HLA in healthy donors. PCR amplification relied on 60 Vbeta primers (plus 13 Jbeta primers). Repertoires were generated with immunoSEQ multiplex PCR, while TCRdb's copy carries only in-frame clones and drops some. The table lists some 100,000 clones, around 83% of them singletons. Trimming took 11 bases from V and 2 from J, leaving 10 bases between them. Germline V CDR1 and CDR2: MDHEN, SYDVKM. There are 12 residues in the CDR3. General study findings and limits: In a later analysis, a genetic analysis reported fewer productive-TCR N-insertions in an Asian-associated ancestry cluster than the cohort average. Per published accounts, TCR beta sequences correctly predicted the HLA-A and HLA-B alleles of most subjects. In a later analysis, specific HLA alleles were associated with under 20,000 TCR beta sequences at a 0.05 false discovery rate.

As to this clone: What it recognizes is unknown.

This clonotype originated in a woman between 18 and 29 years old in good health and CMV-seronegative. V usage is TRBV28 and J usage is TRBJ1-5; the D gene is possibly TRBD1 (5 bases). The sequenced material came from PBMCs. CDR3 nucleotides: TGTGCCGGGGGGACGGGCAATCAGCCCCAGCATTTT. It yields the protein CAGGTGNQPQHF.